This T cell receptor beta chain was retrieved from a study of blood T cell repertoires in COVID-19. Study context: Italy, Spain and the United States were the sources of the convalescent and acute COVID-19 samples.

Per the original data handling: Reference gene primer amplification yielded estimated nucleated cell counts. Clones were read by immunoSEQ multiplex PCR, and TCRdb kept only the in-frame ones, dropping some. Clone size and V and J calls were adopted from that table, with D and trimming inferred from the DNA. In the table there are fewer than 350,000 clones, approximately 80% of which are singletons. The V gene's germline CDR1 is SQVTM and CDR2 ANQGSEA. The CDR3 runs 13 residues. V was shortened by 4 bases and J by 6 bases, with 10 bases between the two germline ends. Sequences were obtained from peripheral blood. This clonotype was sampled from a woman aged 55-69 years with active or convalescent COVID-19. The chain combines TRBV29-1 with TRBJ1-6; maybe TRBD1 (5 bases). The CDR3 loop is CSVALGGNSPLHF. In nucleotides, the CDR3 is TGCAGCGTTGCCTTGGGGGGTAATTCACCCCTCCACTTT.